These 2 T cell receptor beta chains originate from one sample sequenced in a study of regulatory T cells in long-lasting Graves disease (dated by TCRdb to 2020 to 2023). Read against the paper, the sample's time point label means: newly diagnosed GD, antithyroid drugs for less than 3 months. For both TCR sequencing and RNA sequencing, RNA was extracted from PBMCs using TRIzol. Libraries came from multiplex PCR. The listed sequencing device is Illumina HiSeq 4000. TCR beta libraries were built with iRepertoire HTBI primers and Arm-PCR amplification of CDR3 regions. TCRdb trimmed the raw reads at Q25, called clones with MiXCR and kept productive beta chains. Entries are consolidated by CDR3 protein sequence, retaining the most common genes and DNA. This sample gives about 420,000 distinct CDR3 sequences in total; around 17% of them show up just once. Approximately 22% of the sample rests with the top ten.

This sample also appeared in a second study, on T cells in Graves' hyperthyroidism and ophthalmopathy.

Here the sequenced sample was peripheral blood mononuclear cells (PBMCs), taken at new diagnosis, from a patient treated with antithyroid drugs. The receptors originated from a woman in her late teens or twenties with Graves disease. Donor details come from another sample of the same person, matched by shared clones.

This clonotype was observed at least ten times. The chain carries TRBV29-1 and TRBJ2-5, with D possibly called TRBD1 or TRBD2 (6 bases each). In germline, CDR1 is SQVTM, CDR2 ANQGSEA. V dropped 8 bases and J dropped 4 bases, with 17 bases sitting between them. This CDR3 region has 13 residues. The chain's CDR3 is CSTGLKGGETQYF. The CDR3 region has the DNA TGCAGCACCGGACTCAAGGGGGGAGAGACCCAGTACTTC.

This clonotype was recorded many times. V gene TRBV29-1 combines with J gene TRBJ2-1; no firm D call. Matching the DNA end better, TRBJ2-5 makes the J call doubtful. The germline CDR1 and CDR2 sequences are SQVTM and ANQGSEA. This CDR3 region has 13 residues. The CDR3 region is CSVEWVSLGTQYF. The DNA for the CDR3 is TGCAGCGTTGAGTGGGTTTCCCTGGGGACCCAGTACTTC.